This T cell receptor beta chain originates from a study of shared clonotypes between healthy human individuals. Across the whole study: Each donor had three CD4 naive, three CD4 memory, two CD8 naive and one CD8 memory plate. Study outcomes and limitations: Across a handful of donors, naive CD4 shared 5% to 6%, naive CD8 around 3.8%, memory CD4 roughly 2.1%, memory CD8 roughly 0.37%.

Comments on this clone: The antigen is undetermined.

Data came from immunoSEQ multiplex PCR; TCRdb stores just in-frame clones and leaves some out. The sample includes some 1,900,000 clones, roughly 95% seen only once; the top ten take roughly 1%. Naive-designated CD8 cells lacked CD45RO, were positively enriched for CCR7, and omitted terminally differentiated effector memory CD45RA+ cells. V lost 2 bases and J 6 bases, leaving 9 bases between the germline ends. The germline V gene has CDR1 SGDLS and CDR2 YYNGEE. There are 13 residues in the CDR3. V gene TRBV9 combines with J gene TRBJ2-1; a weak D match, TRBD2 (5 bases). Sequencing was carried out using naive CD8+ T cells sorted from blood. This sequence was found in a man aged 18-30 years in good health. CDR3 amino acids: CASSVGLSNEQFF. The DNA of the CDR3 is TGTGCCAGCAGCGTTGGACTCAGCAATGAGCAGTTCTTC.